Presented here are 21 T cell receptor beta chains from one specimen sequenced in a study of control samples from healthy donors and cancer patients. TCRdb's copy holds only in-frame clones and misses some; the assay was immunoSEQ multiplex PCR. The sample has 150,000 or so clones, 85% to 90% seen once; the top ten hold less than 2%. The sequenced sample consisted of blood. The receptors were gathered from a man aged 18 to 30 in good health.

This chain links TRBV28 with TRBJ2-2, with 7 bases lining up with TRBD1. The CDR3 is 15 residues long. V lost 8 bases and J lost 5; bases outside the gene matches: 11. Germline V gene sequence: CDR1 MDHEN, CDR2 SYDVKM. The CDR3 DNA sequence: TGTGCCAGCCTCGAGGGGGCAGTGGGGACCGGGGAGCTGTTTTTT. Its translation is CASLEGAVGTGELFF.

The CDR3 coding sequence is TGTGCCAGCAGTTACAGCAACAACTATGGCTACACCTTC. Translating it yields CASSYSNNYGYTF. This chain joins TRBV6-5 and TRBJ1-2, with D unclear. This CDR3 region has 13 residues. Trimming stripped 2 bases from V and 2 bases from J, with 6 bases between. Germline CDR1 MNHEY, CDR2 SVGAGI.

The V and J genes are TRBV27 and TRBJ2-2, with a possible D match to TRBD2 (6 bases). The CDR3 spans 14 residues. Germline values: CDR1 MNHEY, CDR2 SMNVEV (reference sequence). V lost 4 bases, J lost 4 bases, and 10 bases lay in between. In DNA form, the CDR3 reads TGTGCCAGCAGTTGGGGGGTCACCACCGGGGAGCTGTTTTTT. As protein: CASSWGVTTGELFF.

The chain has TRBV4-1 and TRBJ2-2; D could derive from TRBD1 or TRBD2 (5 bases each). Germline V gene data show CDR1 as MGHRA and CDR2 as YSYEKL. This CDR3 is 16 amino acids long. The ends were cut back, 1 base at V and 4 bases at J, with 13 bases in the middle. As DNA, the CDR3 is TGCGCCAGCAGCCAAGTTCCGGGGACGGGCACCGGGGAGCTGTTTTTT. Translating it yields CASSQVPGTGTGELFF.

The rearrangement uses TRBV3-1 (or the pseudogene TRBV3-2) and TRBJ1-5, with a tentative D call TRBD1 (5 bases). The germline gives CDR1 LGHDT, CDR2 YNNKEL (reference sequence). The V end was cut by 8 bases, the J end by 4 bases, with 15 bases between. This CDR3 is 14 amino acids long. The CDR3 protein is CASSGGHLNQPQHF. The CDR3 DNA is TGTGCCAGCTCAGGCGGACACCTAAATCAGCCCCAGCATTTT.

V and J are TRBV6-5 and TRBJ2-2; D is possibly TRBD2 (7 bases). Trimming took off 3 bases at V and 5 bases at J, with 13 bases between the two ends. The CDR3 sequence is 15 residues long. Germline-derived CDR1 and CDR2 are MNHEY and SVGAGI. The CDR3 DNA reads as TGTGCCAGCAGTTATCCGGGGGGCGAGACCGGGGAGCTGTTTTTT. Protein: CASSYPGGETGELFF.

The chain combines TRBV29-1 with TRBJ1-2; 11 bases line up with TRBD1. V lost 1 base and J lost 8; bases outside the gene matches: 6. CDR1 SQVTM and CDR2 ANQGSEA come from the germline V gene. This CDR3 comprises 14 residues. The CDR3 nucleotides read TGCAGCGTTGAAGGGACAGGGGGCAAGGAAGGCTACACCTTC. Its protein is CSVEGTGGKEGYTF. Supplemented by reference TRBV29-1 and TRBJ1-2, the full variable domain reads SAVISQKPSRDICQRGTSLTIQCQVDSQVTMMFWYRQQPGQSLTLIATANQGSEATYESGFVIDKFPISRPNLTFSTLTVSNMSPEDSSIYLCSVEGTGGKEGYTFGSGTRLTVV.

The chain recombines TRBV5-1 with TRBJ1-1; no clear D gene. CDR3 size: 13 residues. The germline V and J ends were trimmed by 0 bases and 2 bases, with 5 bases remaining between them. Looked up from germline, CDR1 is SGHRS and CDR2 is YFSETQ. The CDR3 sequence: CASSLVSNTEAFF. The CDR3 bases are TGCGCCAGCAGCTTGGTGTCCAACACTGAAGCTTTCTTT.

The rearrangement uses TRBV28 and TRBJ2-7; no clear D. The CDR3 runs 11 residues. Germline CDR1 and CDR2: MDHEN and SYDVKM. The germline V and J ends were trimmed by 4 bases and 4 bases, with 5 bases remaining between them. The CDR3 sequence is CASSSKYEQYF. The CDR3 bases are TGTGCCAGCAGTTCCAAGTACGAGCAGTACTTC.

The rearrangement links TRBV29-1 to TRBJ2-3; D not resolved. Germline V gene sequence: CDR1 SQVTM, CDR2 ANQGSEA. The CDR3 is 13 residues long. The V end was cut by 7 bases, the J end by 6 bases, with 17 bases between. The CDR3 is CSARAGPGDTQYF. For the CDR3, the DNA is TGCAGCGCACGGGCAGGTCCCGGCGATACGCAGTATTTT.

J is TRBJ2-2 and V is TRBV6-4; D not resolved. V was pared by 2 bases and J by 2 bases, with 6 bases between. This CDR3 comprises 14 residues. Germline V gene lookup returns CDR1 MRHNA and CDR2 SNTAGT. As DNA, the CDR3 is TGTGCCAGCAGTGACGAGTTTAACACCGGGGAGCTGTTTTTT. This gives the protein CASSDEFNTGELFF.

The chain couples TRBV2 to TRBJ2-5; unclear D gene. The CDR3 runs to 11 residues. The V gene's germline CDR1 is SNHLY and CDR2 FYNNEI. The V end lost 3 bases, the J end lost 5 bases, and 4 bases lay between the germline ends. The DNA of the CDR3 is TGTGCCAGCAGTGATACGGAGACCCAGTACTTC. Translated: CASSDTETQYF.

V and J are TRBV28 and TRBJ1-1; 7 bases match TRBD1. The V segment lost 7 bases and the J segment 3 bases; nucleotides outside the gene matches: 14. This CDR3 contains 16 residues. Looked up from germline, CDR1 is MDHEN and CDR2 is SYDVKM. The CDR3 loop reads CASIPQGGPRDTEAFF. The DNA of the CDR3 is TGTGCCAGCATCCCCCAAGGGGGCCCCCGGGACACTGAAGCTTTCTTT.

The chain links TRBV30 to TRBJ2-7, with 7 nucleotides matching TRBD2. Germline trimming cut 3 bases from V and 7 bases from J; bases unmatched to any gene: 3. Per the germline V gene, CDR1 is GTSNPN and CDR2 is SVGIG (reference sequence). This CDR3 is built from 11 residues. The CDR3 coding sequence is TGTGCCTGGAGCGGGGGGATGGAGCAGTACTTC. As protein: CAWSGGMEQYF.

The rearrangement joins TRBV7-2 to TRBJ2-1; D uncertain. V lost 8 bases and J lost 5, with 4 bases in between. Germline V gene data show CDR1 as SGHTA and CDR2 as FQGNSA. This CDR3 has 10 amino acids. CDR3 nucleotides: TGTGCCAGCGGCGACAATGAGCAGTTCTTC. Protein: CASGDNEQFF.

CDR3 sequence: CASRTSGTDHQPQHF. In DNA, the CDR3 is TGTGCCAGTAGAACTTCGGGGACAGACCATCAGCCCCAGCATTTT. The chain links TRBV19 to TRBJ1-5; 7 bases fit TRBD1. Germline CDR1 and CDR2: LNHDA and SQIVND (reference sequence). Trimming at V came to 6 bases and at J to 5 bases, leaving 10 bases not matched to a gene. CDR3 length equals 15 residues.

The chain links TRBV7-9 to TRBJ2-1; 10 positions match TRBD1. The germline V gene encodes CDR1 SEHNR and CDR2 FQNEAQ (reference sequence). The CDR3 has 14 amino acids. J lost 9 bases, V lost 5 bases, and 7 bases had no gene match. As DNA, the CDR3 is TGTGCCAGCAGCCTGGGGACAGGGGACGGTGAGCAGTTCTTC. Its protein is CASSLGTGDGEQFF.

The genes are TRBV2 and TRBJ1-4, with 8 positions matching TRBD1. There are 14 residues in the CDR3. Germline-derived CDR1 and CDR2 are SNHLY and FYNNEI. J gave up 5 bases and V 7 bases, and 6 bases lay outside the gene matches. This chain's CDR3 is CASNDRGGNEKLFF. CDR3 in DNA: TGTGCCAGCAACGACAGGGGTGGGAATGAAAAACTGTTTTTT.

This chain links TRBV9 with TRBJ1-2; 7 nucleotides agree with TRBD1. V lost 3 bases, J lost 4 bases, and 6 bases stayed unmatched. CDR3 size: 14 residues. Germline values: CDR1 SGDLS, CDR2 YYNGEE. The CDR3 loop is CASSGSGTVYGYTF. The DNA for the CDR3 is TGTGCCAGCAGCGGATCCGGGACAGTCTATGGCTACACCTTC.

This chain connects TRBV2 to TRBJ1-1; D perhaps matches TRBD1 (5 bases). Trimming took off 7 bases at V and 4 bases at J, with 13 bases between the two ends. The germline gives CDR1 SNHLY, CDR2 FYNNEI. The CDR3 has 13 amino acids. This CDR3 is CASKEGRSTEAFF. DNA of the CDR3: TGTGCCAGCAAGGAGGGACGGAGCACTGAAGCTTTCTTT.

The J gene is TRBJ1-2, the V gene TRBV5-1; D unclear. Germline V lookup: CDR1 SGHRS, CDR2 YFSETQ. Trimming removed 0 bases from V and 6 bases from J, with 3 bases in between. The CDR3 consists of 11 residues. The DNA of the CDR3 is TGCGCCAGCAGCTTGGGACATGGCTACACCTTC. It translates to CASSLGHGYTF.